Each of the 21 T cell receptor beta chains below was sequenced from the same sample in a study of blood T cell repertoires in COVID-19. The protocol was immunoSEQ multiplex PCR, while the TCRdb copy is restricted to in-frame clones and leaves out a portion. The sample consists of roughly 39,000 clones, roughly 85% of them appearing once. Sample: peripheral blood. The receptors were sampled from a human donor in a cohort sampled during active COVID-19.

The gene calls are TRBV3-1 (or the pseudogene TRBV3-2) and TRBJ1-5; 8 nucleotides align to TRBD1. The CDR3 length is 16 residues. CDR1 is LGHDT and CDR2 is YNNKEL in the germline V gene (reference sequence). Germline trimming cut 1 base from V and 3 bases from J; bases unmatched to any gene: 5. CDR3 nucleotide sequence: TGTGCCAGCAGCCAAGGAGGGACAGGAATCAATCAGCCCCAGCATTTT. Translation: CASSQGGTGINQPQHF.

The chain carries TRBV2 and TRBJ2-7; no reliable D call. The length of the CDR3 is 11 residues. Germline V lookup: CDR1 SNHLY, CDR2 FYNNEI. The V and J ends lost 7 bases and 2 bases respectively, with 6 bases between them. CDR3 protein: CASKQAYEQYF. DNA for the CDR3: TGTGCCAGCAAACAAGCCTACGAGCAGTACTTC.

The chain recombines TRBV4-2 with TRBJ1-1, with 7 bases aligning to TRBD1. The V gene's germline CDR1 is LGHNA and CDR2 YNFKEQ. The CDR3 loop spans 16 amino acids. J gave up 6 bases and V 1 base, and 11 bases lay outside the gene matches. The CDR3: CASSQGAQGYVAEAFF. CDR3 nucleotide sequence: TGTGCCAGCAGCCAAGGTGCACAGGGGTACGTCGCTGAAGCTTTCTTT.

The chain uses TRBV5-6 and TRBJ2-2; 8 positions match TRBD2. Germline lookup yields CDR1 SGHDT and CDR2 YYEEEE. Losses at the gene ends were 2 bases for V and 0 bases for J; bases not matched to a gene: 9. The CDR3 consists of 18 residues. The CDR3 loop reads CASSFLVRAGANTGELFF. As DNA, the CDR3 is TGTGCCAGCAGCTTCCTAGTAAGAGCGGGAGCGAACACCGGGGAGCTGTTTTTT.

The J gene is TRBJ2-1, the V gene TRBV7-3, with 9 bases matching TRBD1. Per germline, CDR1 SGHTA and CDR2 FQGTGA. The CDR3 length is 15 residues. The trim removed 4 bases at V and 2 bases at J, leaving 3 bases unmatched. CDR3 protein: CASSSGQGPYNEQFF. As DNA, the CDR3 is TGTGCCAGCAGCTCGGGACAGGGTCCCTACAATGAGCAGTTCTTC.

The genes are TRBV12-5 and TRBJ2-1, with 8 bases identical to TRBD1. The CDR3 consists of 14 residues. Germline V CDR1 and CDR2: LGHNT, FRNRAP. The V and J ends lost 1 base and 4 bases, in that order; junction bases with no gene match: 0. The CDR3: CASGLGTGYNEQFF. CDR3 nucleotides: TGTGCTAGTGGTTTGGGGACAGGGTACAATGAGCAGTTCTTC.

J is TRBJ1-5 and V is TRBV6-5; 9 positions agree with TRBD1. The trim removed 6 bases at V and 6 bases at J, leaving 6 bases unmatched. Per the germline V gene, CDR1 is MNHEY and CDR2 is SVGAGI. This CDR3 is 14 amino acids long. CDR3 protein: CASRGQGTGQPQHF. Here the CDR3 DNA reads TGTGCCAGCAGGGGACAGGGTACGGGTCAGCCCCAGCATTTT.

The V and J genes are TRBV19 and TRBJ1-2; D uncertain. The V gene's germline CDR1 is LNHDA and CDR2 SQIVND (reference sequence). The length of the CDR3 is 12 residues. Trimming stripped 7 bases from V and 7 bases from J, with 13 bases between. As DNA, the CDR3 is TGTGCCAGTACTACACAGAGCGGTGGCTACACCTTC. It is translated as CASTTQSGGYTF.

V gene TRBV19 combines with J gene TRBJ1-5; TRBD1 matches at 7 bases. After removal of 1 base from V and 7 bases from J, the junction contained 1 base not matched to a gene. The germline gives CDR1 LNHDA, CDR2 SQIVND (reference sequence). This CDR3 spans 13 amino acids. CDR3 bases: TGTGCCAGTAGTATAGGACAGGGCCAGCCCCAGCATTTT. Its translation: CASSIGQGQPQHF.

This chain joins TRBV29-1 and TRBJ1-2; D gene ambiguous. CDR3 length equals 11 residues. Germline V gives CDR1 SQVTM, CDR2 ANQGSEA. Trimming left V 4 bases short and J 2 bases short, with 5 bases between. The CDR3 DNA is TGCAGCGTTGGGGAGAACTATGGCTACACCTTC. Its translation: CSVGENYGYTF.

V gene TRBV3-1 (or the pseudogene TRBV3-2) combines with J gene TRBJ2-5; 13 nucleotides agree with TRBD2. The CDR3 has 15 residues. Germline V gene data show CDR1 as LGHDT and CDR2 as YNNKEL (reference sequence). Trimming cost V 5 bases and J 4 bases; bases outside gene matches: 4. Here the CDR3 DNA reads TGTGCCAGCAGCACCGGACTAGCGGGAGTAGAGACCCAGTACTTC. Protein product: CASSTGLAGVETQYF.

The rearrangement links TRBV18 to TRBJ2-5, with D tentatively TRBD2 (6 bases). The CDR3 covers 14 residues. Trimming removed 0 bases at V and 1 base at J, with 6 bases between. Germline V gives CDR1 KGHSH, CDR2 LQKENI. CDR3 protein: CASSPPGLQETQYF. The CDR3, as DNA: TGTGCCAGCTCACCACCGGGACTCCAAGAGACCCAGTACTTC. Looking up the rest from reference TRBV18 and TRBJ2-5 gives the full variable domain: NAGVMQNPRHLVRRRGQEARLRCSPMKGHSHVYWYRQLPEEGLKFMVYLQKENIIDESGMPKERFSAEFPKEGPSILRIQQVVRGDSAAYFCASSPPGLQETQYFGPGTRLLVL.

This clone occurred once. The chain joins TRBV4-1 to TRBJ1-1; D gene unclear. This CDR3 spans 13 amino acids. Germline V gene sequence: CDR1 MGHRA, CDR2 YSYEKL. V was cut by 6 bases and J by 3 bases, with 11 bases left in between. In nucleotides, the CDR3 is TGCGCCAGCAGGACGTCGGGAGACACTGAAGCTTTCTTT. It yields the protein CASRTSGDTEAFF.

This chain links TRBV5-1 with TRBJ1-5; 7 positions match TRBD1. V dropped 0 bases and J dropped 6; count of bases not matched to a gene: 3. The CDR3 has 14 amino acids. In germline, CDR1 is SGHRS, CDR2 YFSETQ. For the CDR3, the DNA is TGCGCCAGCAGCTTGGACAGGGGAGGTCAGCCCCAGCATTTT. The encoded protein is CASSLDRGGQPQHF. Combining the CDR3 with reference TRBV5-1 and TRBJ1-5 gives the whole variable domain KAGVTQTPRYLIKTRGQQVTLSCSPISGHRSVSWYQQTPGQGLQFLFEYFSETQRNKGNFPGRFSGRQFSNSRSEMNVSTLELGDSALYLCASSLDRGGQPQHFGDGTRLSIL.

The gene calls are TRBV4-2 and TRBJ2-2, with 8 bases that match TRBD1. This CDR3 spans 17 amino acids. The germline gives CDR1 LGHNA, CDR2 YNFKEQ. V dropped 1 base and J dropped 5; count of bases not matched to a gene: 9. The CDR3 sequence is CASSQVGQATGTGELFF. CDR3 sequence (DNA): TGTGCCAGCAGCCAAGTGGGACAGGCCACGGGGACCGGGGAGCTGTTTTTT.

The genes are TRBV10-1 and TRBJ2-7; 8 bases agree with TRBD2. Looked up from germline, CDR1 is WNHNN and CDR2 is SYGVQD (reference sequence). Trimming took 8 bases from V and 6 from J; bases not matched to a gene: 15. The CDR3 has 15 residues. CDR3: CASYQIAGPYCEQYF. The CDR3 region has the DNA TGCGCCAGCTATCAAATAGCGGGACCTTACTGCGAGCAGTACTTC.

This chain connects TRBV20-1 to TRBJ2-1; D is unresolved. In germline, CDR1 is DFQATT, CDR2 SNEGSKA (reference sequence). V was shortened by 3 bases and J by 0 bases, with 9 bases between the two germline ends. This CDR3 is 14 amino acids long. The chain's CDR3 is CSASGRSSYNEQFF. The CDR3 DNA reads as TGCAGTGCTAGTGGCCGGAGCTCCTACAATGAGCAGTTCTTC.

V is TRBV5-4 and J is TRBJ1-2, with no clear D. This CDR3 has 15 amino acids. Germline V gene data show CDR1 as SGHNT and CDR2 as YYREEE (reference sequence). Trimming left V 0 bases short and J 6 bases short, with 15 bases between. CDR3 coding DNA: TGTGCCAGCAGCTTGGACCCGTTTAGAACGGATGGCTACACCTTC. This encodes CASSLDPFRTDGYTF.

This clone showed up just once. This chain uses TRBV3-1 (or the pseudogene TRBV3-2) with TRBJ1-2, with 10 bases that match TRBD1. Germline V CDR1 and CDR2: LGHDT, YNNKEL (reference sequence). Unmatched junction bases numbered 6, after V lost 5 bases and J lost 6 bases. This CDR3 has 14 amino acids. CDR3 DNA: TGTGCCAGCAGCGTAACAGGGACAGGGGATGGCTACACCTTC. Its translation: CASSVTGTGDGYTF.

CDR3 in amino acids: CASSPTFGGANVLTF. The CDR3 bases are TGTGCCAGTAGTCCCACCTTCGGGGGGGCCAACGTCCTGACTTTC. The chain combines TRBV19 with TRBJ2-6; D call uncertain. Per germline, CDR1 LNHDA and CDR2 SQIVND (reference sequence). Trimming shortened V by 5 bases and J by 4 bases, and 12 bases separated the two germline ends. The CDR3 is 15 amino acids.

The chain employs TRBV4-3 and TRBJ2-2, with TRBD2 as a possible D gene (6 bases). Trimming removed 3 bases at V and 5 bases at J, with 10 bases between. There are 14 residues in the CDR3. CDR1 and CDR2 from the germline V gene are LGHNA and YSLEER. Here the CDR3 DNA reads TGCGCCAGCAGCCAGGGGGGAGGTACCGGGGAGCTGTTTTTT. It codes for CASSQGGGTGELFF.